The clone carrying this TCR beta chain appeared many times. Its antigen is undetermined. The sample is drawn from a study of post-analysis software for immune sequencing data. Study-level findings and limits: The five TRBV segments detected at higher frequency in patients than in controls included TRBV5-6, TRBV5-1 and TRBV20-1.

The CDR3 is made up of 13 amino acids. The germline V gene encodes CDR1 SNHLY and CDR2 FYNNEI. Between the trimmed V and J ends, which lost 5 bases and 7 bases, there was a span of 15 bases. The authors incorporated unique molecular identifiers into the TCR beta cDNA libraries. It was from roughly 1.1 to 9.2 million T cells that some 460,000 cDNA molecules came. TCRdb called the PCR reads again in MiXCR, with one record for every CDR3 protein. Found here are around 260,000 distinct CDR3 sequences, approximately 34% of them singletons; the top ten hold around 4.8%. The sample taken for sequencing was blood. The TCR comes from a girl aged 5 to 17 with multiple sclerosis. The chain uses TRBV2 and TRBJ2-7; D call uncertain. In nucleotides, the CDR3 is TGTGCCAGCAGTCCCTACCCCTCGCGAGAGCAGTACTTC. Translated: CASSPYPSREQYF.